This TCR beta chain is drawn from a study of cytomegalovirus exposure and HLA in healthy donors. As for the study in general: A preliminary data release comprised 91 million or so unique TCRs obtained from HLA-typed donors. Study conclusions and caveats: A previous analysis found most TCR beta V segments productive roughly 87% or roughly 30% of the time. V segments that were indistinguishable, TRBV6-2 and TRBV6-3 among them, were omitted from analysis.

Amplification used 60 Vbeta primers and 13 Jbeta primers. Produced via immunoSEQ multiplex PCR; TCRdb's table is partial and in-frame only. The sample holds around 200,000 clones, 70% to 85% seen once. This clone occurred a few times. The antigen is unknown. V lost 3 bases and J 9 bases, leaving 13 bases between the germline ends. Germline V gene sequence: CDR1 SGHAT, CDR2 FQNNGV. This CDR3 has 13 amino acids. The chain joins TRBV11-2 to TRBJ2-3; perhaps TRBD1 as D (6 bases). The sequencing input was PBMCs. This sequence was found in a woman aged 30 to 39 in good health and CMV-seropositive. The CDR3 reads CASSLRTQGTQYF. DNA of the CDR3: TGTGCCAGCAGCTTGAGGACCCAGGGGACGCAGTATTTT. Supplemented by reference TRBV11-2 and TRBJ2-3, the full variable domain reads EAGVAQSPRYKIIEKRQSVAFWCNPISGHATLYWYQQILGQGPKLLIQFQNNGVVDDSQLPKDRFSAERLKGVDSTLKIQPAKLEDSAVYLCASSLRTQGTQYFGPGTRLTVL.